One sample yielded the 24 T cell receptor beta chains listed below, sequenced in a study of tissue T cells after allogeneic stem cell transplantation. Using immunoSEQ multiplex PCR, the repertoire was profiled, and TCRdb retains in-frame clones only, with some absent. The top ten hold approximately 0.42% of the sample, which has just over 20,000 clones, roughly three quarters seen once. The sequenced sample consisted of blood. The source of these receptors is a female BALB/c mouse in good health. Mouse strain MHC haplotype: H2-d.

Of note for this clone: Mouse names are used for the genes. The CDR3 goes on 1 residue after the read ends, and that part is filled in from the germline J gene. The rearrangement joins TRBV1 to TRBJ1-4, with D hard to call. Germline V gene sequence: CDR1 NSQYPW, CDR2 LRSPGD (reference sequence). Deletions cut 2 bases from V and 0 bases from J, with 10 bases between. This CDR3 has 16 amino acids. The covered CDR3 bases are TGCACCTGCAGTGCAACCCGACAAATTTCCAACGAAAGATTATTT. It codes for CTCSATRQISNERLF. The whole CDR3 reads CTCSATRQISNERLFF.

As regards this clone: The gene symbols are mouse symbols. The read ends 1 residue before the CDR3 terminus; that terminus is restored from the germline J gene. The chain is built from TRBV13-3 and TRBJ2-3; 8 nucleotides match TRBD1. Germline lookup yields CDR1 NNHDY and CDR2 SYVADS. The trim removed 4 bases at V and 3 bases at J, leaving 1 base unmatched. This CDR3 comprises 13 residues. The DNA read from the CDR3 is TGTGCCAGCAGTAGACAGGGGGCAGAAACGCTGTAT. This codes for CASSRQGAETLY. The whole CDR3 sequence is CASSRQGAETLYF.

This clone was observed a few times. The genes are named according to mouse. The read finishes 1 residue shy of the CDR3 end, and the germline J gene is used to complete it. This sample includes further DNA sequences coding for the same CDR3. The rearrangement uses TRBV19 and TRBJ2-7; maybe TRBD2 (6 bases). The CDR3 is 13 amino acids. The germline gives CDR1 FNHDT, CDR2 SITEND (reference sequence). Trimming took 2 bases from V and 0 from J, leaving 6 bases between them. Incomplete CDR3 DNA: TGTGCCAGCAGTATTGGGGGCTCCTATGAACAGTAC. This sequence encodes CASSIGGSYEQY. The complete CDR3 sequence is CASSIGGSYEQYF.

As for this clone: Gene and germline names: mouse. The missing CDR3 end, 1 residue past where the read stops, is filled in from the germline J gene. The J gene is TRBJ1-2, the V gene TRBV5, with D maybe TRBD1 (6 bases). This CDR3 is 15 amino acids long. Trimming cost V 0 bases and J 0 bases, with 8 bases left between them. The germline CDR1 and CDR2 sequences are LGHNA and YNLKQL (reference sequence). The DNA read from the CDR3 is TGTGCCAGCAGCCAAGATACAGGGTCAAACTCCGACTACACC. It translates to CASSQDTGSNSDYT. The CDR3 in full is CASSQDTGSNSDYTF.

Comment on this clone: Gene names are the mouse ones. The read terminates 1 residue before the CDR3 end, so the remaining end is supplied by the germline J gene. The rearrangement joins TRBV19 to TRBJ2-4; 12 bases fit TRBD2. CDR1 FNHDT and CDR2 SITEND come from the germline V gene (reference sequence). With 4 bases clipped from V and 0 bases from J, the junction kept 3 bases outside the gene matches. The CDR3 runs 16 residues. The CDR3 protein is CASSPGLGGSQNTLYF. The CDR3 DNA, read in part, is TGTGCCAGCAGTCCGGGACTGGGGGGTAGTCAAAACACCTTGTAC.

With respect to this clone: Here the gene names and germline are mouse. The read ends 1 residue shy of where the CDR3 ends; the end is completed using the germline J gene. The chain has TRBV13-2 and TRBJ2-5; D possibly corresponds to TRBD2 (5 bases). With 2 bases removed from V and 2 bases from J, the gap between germline ends came to 9 bases. Germline CDR1 reads NNHNN; CDR2 reads SYGAGS (reference sequence). The CDR3 runs to 14 residues. The CDR3: CASGEWGGQDTQYF. The CDR3 DNA, read in part, is TGTGCCAGCGGTGAATGGGGTGGCCAAGACACCCAGTAC.

As regards this clone: The listed genes are named as in mouse. With the read ending 1 residue before the CDR3 end, the germline J gene is used to fill in that end. The chain recombines TRBV31 with TRBJ1-4; TRBD1 agrees at 8 bases. The CDR3 runs 15 residues. Looked up from germline, CDR1 is GKSSPN and CDR2 is SITVG. Losses at the gene ends were 0 bases for V and 2 bases for J; bases not matched to a gene: 2. The sequenced part of the CDR3 DNA is TGTGCCTGGAGTCTTCAGGGGGCGTCCAACGAAAGATTATTT. Its translation is CAWSLQGASNERLF. The full CDR3 protein is CAWSLQGASNERLFF.

This clone was seen a single time. Germline and genes here are mouse. Read coverage stops 1 residue before the CDR3 terminus; the germline J gene supplies the remainder. The chain employs TRBV19 and TRBJ1-6; D is possibly TRBD1 (5 bases). TRBJ1-6 carries the ORF label, with uncertain function. The V and J ends lost 4 bases and 7 bases respectively, with 6 bases between them. Germline V CDR1 and CDR2: FNHDT, SITEND (reference sequence). The CDR3 totals 12 residues. CDR3 bases read: TGTGCCAGCAGTCGACAGAATTCGCCCCTCTAC. Translated, it gives CASSRQNSPLY. In full, the CDR3 reads CASSRQNSPLYF.

Notes on this clone: The gene symbols are mouse symbols. The read terminates 1 residue before the CDR3 end, so the remaining end is supplied by the germline J gene. The rearrangement joins TRBV19 to TRBJ2-7; D uncertain. Between the trimmed V and J ends, which lost 4 bases and 0 bases, there was a span of 8 bases. Germline assignment: CDR1 FNHDT and CDR2 SITEND (reference sequence). The length of the CDR3 is 13 residues. Incomplete CDR3 DNA: TGTGCCAGCAGTCTGAAGAGCTCCTATGAACAGTAC. Residues: CASSLKSSYEQY. The full CDR3 protein reads CASSLKSSYEQYF. Based on the CDR3 plus reference TRBV19 and TRBJ2-7, the full variable domain is GGIITQTPKFLIGQEGQKLTLKCQQNFNHDTMYWYRQDSGKGLRLIYYSITENDLQKGDLSEGYDASREKKSSFSLTVTSAQKNEMAVFLCASSLKSSYEQYFGPGTRLTVL.

Concerning this clone: These gene names are mouse names. Read coverage stops 1 residue before the CDR3 terminus; the germline J gene supplies the remainder. The rearrangement uses TRBV2 and TRBJ2-3, with 8 bases matching TRBD1. The CDR3 runs 15 residues. V shed 0 bases, J shed 3 bases, and the junction held 2 bases outside the gene matches. CDR1 is LGHNA, CDR2 YSYQKL, per germline. This chain's CDR3 is CASSQDRGRAETLYF. The CDR3 DNA, read in part, is TGTGCCAGCAGCCAAGACAGGGGGCGGGCAGAAACGCTGTAT.

Remarks on this clone: Mouse germline and gene names are used. The read halts 1 residue ahead of the CDR3 end, with the missing end drawn from the germline J gene. This sequence joins TRBV4 and TRBJ1-1; 11 bases agree with TRBD1. The ends lost 5 bases at V and 8 bases at J; junction bases unmatched: 7. Germline V gene data show CDR1 as LGHDT and CDR2 as YNNKQL (reference sequence). This CDR3 is 14 amino acids long. The part of the CDR3 DNA that was read is TGTGCCAGCAGCGCAAGACGGACAGGGGGCGAAGTCTTC. It codes for CASSARRTGGEVF. The whole CDR3 sequence reads CASSARRTGGEVFF.

Details on this clone: The genes are named according to mouse. The CDR3 is cut off 1 residue early in the read; its end comes from the germline J gene. The gene calls are TRBV2 and TRBJ1-2; D not resolved. This CDR3 has 15 amino acids. Looked up from germline, CDR1 is LGHNA and CDR2 is YSYQKL. V shed 0 bases and J shed 3 bases, with 11 bases lying between them. CDR3 protein: CASSQETGWDSDYTF. Partial CDR3 DNA: TGTGCCAGCAGCCAAGAGACCGGGTGGGACTCCGACTACACC.

The count of this clone is one. Germline and genes here are mouse. The read is 1 residue too short to cover the CDR3 end, so that end is filled in from the germline J gene. The J gene is TRBJ2-7, the V gene TRBV13-3; D is possibly TRBD1 (6 bases). CDR1 is NNHDY and CDR2 is SYVADS in the germline V gene. Trimming removed 4 bases from V and 2 bases from J, with 10 bases in between. The CDR3 runs to 13 residues. CDR3 bases read: TGTGCCAGCAGTCGGGGACAAACCTATGAACAGTAC. It yields the protein CASSRGQTYEQY. The CDR3 in full is CASSRGQTYEQYF.

Comments on this clone: These gene names are mouse names. The read comes to an end 1 residue before the CDR3 does, leaving the germline J gene to fill in the end. The chain carries TRBV1 and TRBJ1-1, with D tentatively TRBD1 (5 bases). CDR1 and CDR2 from the germline V gene are NSQYPW and LRSPGD (reference sequence). CDR3 length equals 13 residues. V gave up 4 bases and J gave up 4 bases, with 10 bases separating them. The sequenced part of the CDR3 DNA is TGCACCTGCAGTGTAGACAGTGGCACAGAAGTCTTC. Protein product: CTCSVDSGTEVF. The complete CDR3 sequence is CTCSVDSGTEVFF.

A note on this clone: Gene names denote mouse genes. The read terminates 1 residue ahead of where the CDR3 ends, so the germline J gene completes it. This sequence joins TRBV31 and TRBJ1-4, with TRBD1 matching over 10 bases. This CDR3 comprises 16 residues. CDR1 GKSSPN and CDR2 SITVG come from the germline V gene. The trim removed 0 bases at V and 3 bases at J, leaving 4 bases unmatched. CDR3 region: CAWSLGDRGANERLFF. The DNA read from the CDR3 is TGTGCCTGGAGTCTAGGGGACAGGGGAGCCAACGAAAGATTATTT.

About this clone: Gene labels here are mouse ones. The CDR3 is cut off 1 residue early in the read; its end comes from the germline J gene. V and J are TRBV12-2 and TRBJ1-4, with a possible D match to TRBD1 (5 bases). Per the germline V gene, CDR1 is SGHLS and CDR2 is HYDKME. This CDR3 is built from 16 residues. V lost 3 bases, J lost 0 bases, and 13 bases lay in between. The CDR3 here is CASSSGGGISNERLFF. CDR3 DNA, as far as it was read: TGTGCCAGCTCTAGTGGGGGGGGGATTTCCAACGAAAGATTATTT.

This clone has a handful of counts. Gene labels here are mouse ones. Coverage ceases 1 residue before the CDR3 finishes, and the germline J gene fills in the end. The chain couples TRBV13-1 to TRBJ1-3; tentatively, D is TRBD1 (5 bases). Germline assignment: CDR1 NSHNY and CDR2 SYGAGN. There are 14 residues in the CDR3. V lost 5 bases and J 0 bases, leaving 9 bases between the germline ends. The CDR3: CASSQDNSGNTLYF. The CDR3 bases that were read are TGTGCCAGCAGCCAGGACAATTCTGGAAATACGCTCTAT.

This clone was observed a handful of times. Gene and germline names: mouse. The CDR3 extends 1 residue past the end of the read, so its final part is completed from the germline J gene. The J gene is TRBJ2-1, the V gene TRBV1; a weak D match, TRBD1 (5 bases). V was pared by 1 base and J by 1 base, with 8 bases between. Germline V CDR1 and CDR2: NSQYPW, LRSPGD (reference sequence). The CDR3 contains 15 residues. The CDR3 sequence: CTCSAVGQNYAEQFF. CDR3 DNA (partial): TGCACCTGCAGTGCAGTCGGACAAAACTATGCTGAGCAGTTC.

Details on this clone: Gene names follow the mouse nomenclature. The missing CDR3 end, 1 residue past where the read stops, is filled in from the germline J gene. This chain connects TRBV5 to TRBJ2-5, with 8 bases aligning to TRBD2. J lost 1 base, V lost 3 bases, and 0 bases had no gene match. Germline CDR1 and CDR2: LGHNA and YNLKQL (reference sequence). CDR3 size: 14 residues. CDR3 sequence: CASSQGLDQDTQYF. CDR3 bases read: TGTGCCAGCAGCCAGGGACTGGACCAAGACACCCAGTAC.

As to this clone: Gene labels here are mouse ones. The read ends 1 residue before the CDR3 terminus; that terminus is restored from the germline J gene. The chain carries TRBV13-3 and TRBJ2-1, with 8 positions matching TRBD1. The CDR3 runs to 14 residues. The V gene's germline CDR1 is NNHDY and CDR2 SYVADS. The trim removed 2 bases at V and 3 bases at J, leaving 1 base unmatched. The sequenced CDR3 bases are TGTGCCAGCAGTGAAACAGGGGGCTATGCTGAGCAGTTC. Protein product: CASSETGGYAEQF. The full CDR3 reads CASSETGGYAEQFF.

With regard to this clone: Genes and germline come from the mouse. Read coverage stops 1 residue before the CDR3 terminus; the germline J gene supplies the remainder. This rearrangement joins TRBV19 to TRBJ1-3, with 7 positions matching TRBD1. CDR1 is FNHDT, CDR2 SITEND, per germline (reference sequence). This CDR3 has 16 amino acids. With 1 base clipped from V and 0 bases from J, the junction kept 4 bases outside the gene matches. CDR3 DNA (partial): TGTGCCAGCAGTATACAGGGGGGGACTTCTGGAAATACGCTCTAT. Translating it yields CASSIQGGTSGNTLY. The entire CDR3 reads CASSIQGGTSGNTLYF.

Remarks on this clone: Germline and genes here are mouse. Sequencing ends 1 residue short of the CDR3 end; the germline J gene provides the rest. The chain uses TRBV13-1 and TRBJ1-1; 7 nucleotides align to TRBD1. CDR1 and CDR2 (germline): NSHNY, SYGAGN. V lost 3 bases to trimming and J lost 0 bases; unmatched junction nucleotides: 5. The CDR3 consists of 15 residues. CDR3 residues: CASSVPGGSNTEVFF. The sequenced part of the CDR3 DNA is TGTGCCAGCAGTGTACCAGGGGGGTCAAACACAGAAGTCTTC.

To note about this clone: Mouse gene names apply. The sequenced fragment ends 1 residue before the CDR3 boundary, so the rest is inferred from the germline J gene. The V call is TRBV5, the J call TRBJ2-4; D might be TRBD1 (5 bases). This CDR3 is built from 14 residues. The germline V and J ends were trimmed by 4 bases and 0 bases, with 8 bases remaining between them. Germline assignment: CDR1 LGHNA and CDR2 YNLKQL (reference sequence). The CDR3 loop is CASSRQGSQNTLYF. The covered CDR3 bases are TGTGCCAGCAGCCGTCAGGGAAGTCAAAACACCTTGTAC.

About this clone itself: Gene names refer to mouse genes. Coverage ceases 1 residue before the CDR3 finishes, and the germline J gene fills in the end. This chain links TRBV19 with TRBJ2-4, with 13 nucleotides matching TRBD2. Germline-derived CDR1 and CDR2 are FNHDT and SITEND (reference sequence). This CDR3 is 15 amino acids long. V was pared by 3 bases and J by 3 bases, with 1 base of the junction left unmatched. The CDR3 sequence is CASSRDWGGQNTLYF. CDR3 DNA (partial): TGTGCCAGCAGTAGGGACTGGGGGGGACAAAACACCTTGTAC.